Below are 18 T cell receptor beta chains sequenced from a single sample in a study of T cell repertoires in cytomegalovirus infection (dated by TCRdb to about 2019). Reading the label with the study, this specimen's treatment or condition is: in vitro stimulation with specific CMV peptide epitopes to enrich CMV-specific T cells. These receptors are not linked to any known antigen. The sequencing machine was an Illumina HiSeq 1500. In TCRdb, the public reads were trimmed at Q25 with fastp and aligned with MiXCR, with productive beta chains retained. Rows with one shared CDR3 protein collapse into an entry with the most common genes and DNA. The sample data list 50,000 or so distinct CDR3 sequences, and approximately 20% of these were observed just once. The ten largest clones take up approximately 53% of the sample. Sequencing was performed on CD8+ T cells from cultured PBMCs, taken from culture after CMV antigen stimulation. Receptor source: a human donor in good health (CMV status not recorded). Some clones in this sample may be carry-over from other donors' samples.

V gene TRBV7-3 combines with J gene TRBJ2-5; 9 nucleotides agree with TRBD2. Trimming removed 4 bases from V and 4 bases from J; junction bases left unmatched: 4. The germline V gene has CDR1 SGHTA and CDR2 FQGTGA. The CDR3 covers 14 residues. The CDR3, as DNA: TGTGCCAGCAGCTCCTCTAGCGGGGCAGAGACCCAGTACTTC. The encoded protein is CASSSSSGAETQYF.

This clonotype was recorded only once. The CDR3 nucleotides read TGCGCCAGCAAACAGGGAGCCTCCTTTAGCAATCAGCCCCAGCATTTT. Translating gives CASKQGASFSNQPQHF. The V gene is TRBV5-1, the J gene TRBJ1-5; weak D call: TRBD1 (6 bases). Trimming stripped 6 bases from V and 0 bases from J, with 16 bases between. CDR1 is SGHRS and CDR2 is YFSETQ in the germline V gene. This CDR3 spans 16 amino acids.

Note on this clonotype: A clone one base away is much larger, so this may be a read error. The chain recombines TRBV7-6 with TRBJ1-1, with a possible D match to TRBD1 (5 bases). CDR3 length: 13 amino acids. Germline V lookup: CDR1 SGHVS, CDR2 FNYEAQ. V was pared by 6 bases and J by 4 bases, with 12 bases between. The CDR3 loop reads CASSHRGITEAFF. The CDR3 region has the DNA TGTGCCAGCAGTCACCGGGGGATCACTGAAGCTTTCTTT. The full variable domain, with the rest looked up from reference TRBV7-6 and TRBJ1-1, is GAGVSQSPRYKVTKRGQDVALRCDPISGHVSLYWYRQALGQGPEFLTYFNYEAQQDKSGLPNDRFSAERPEGSISTLTIQRTEQRDSAMYRCASSHRGITEAFFGQGTRLTVV.

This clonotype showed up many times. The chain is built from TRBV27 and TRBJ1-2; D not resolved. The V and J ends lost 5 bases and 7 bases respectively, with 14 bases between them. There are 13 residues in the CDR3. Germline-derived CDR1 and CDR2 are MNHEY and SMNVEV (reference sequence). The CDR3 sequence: CASSLDGAGGYTF. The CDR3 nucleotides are TGTGCCAGCAGTCTGGACGGAGCCGGTGGCTACACCTTC.

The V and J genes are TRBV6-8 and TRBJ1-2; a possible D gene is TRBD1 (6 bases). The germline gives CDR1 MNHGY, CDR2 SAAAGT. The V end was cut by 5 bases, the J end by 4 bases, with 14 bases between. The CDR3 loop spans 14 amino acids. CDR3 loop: CASSPNTGSYGYTF. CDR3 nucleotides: TGTGCCAGCAGTCCCAATACAGGGTCCTATGGCTACACCTTC.

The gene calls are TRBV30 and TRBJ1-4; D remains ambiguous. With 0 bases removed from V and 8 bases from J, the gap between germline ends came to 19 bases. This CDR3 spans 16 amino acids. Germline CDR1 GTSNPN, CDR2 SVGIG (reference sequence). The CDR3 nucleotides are TGTGCCTGGAGTGTTAGTTTTGGCCTAGAACGCGAAAAACTGTTTTTT. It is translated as CAWSVSFGLEREKLFF.

CDR3 sequence (DNA): TGTGCCAGCAGTTTGTTGGAAAAGGGCAATCAGCCCCAGCATTTT. Protein product: CASSLLEKGNQPQHF. The chain employs TRBV12-3 or TRBV12-4 and TRBJ1-5; D is unresolved. This CDR3 is 15 amino acids long. Trimming removed 3 bases from V and 2 bases from J, with 11 bases in between.

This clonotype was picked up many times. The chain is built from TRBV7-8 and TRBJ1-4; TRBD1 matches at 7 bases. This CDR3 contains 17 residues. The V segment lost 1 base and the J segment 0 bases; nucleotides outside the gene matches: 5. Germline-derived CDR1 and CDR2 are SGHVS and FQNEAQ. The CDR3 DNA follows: TGTGCCAGCAGCTTAGACCAAACAGGGGCAACTAATGAAAAACTGTTTTTT. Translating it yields CASSLDQTGATNEKLFF.

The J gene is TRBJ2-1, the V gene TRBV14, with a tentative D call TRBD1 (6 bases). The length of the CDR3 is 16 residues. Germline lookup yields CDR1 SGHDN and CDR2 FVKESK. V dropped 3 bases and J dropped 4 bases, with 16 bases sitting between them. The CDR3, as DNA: TGTGCCAGCAGCCACCCCGATGGACAGCCGTACAATGAGCAGTTCTTC. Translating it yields CASSHPDGQPYNEQFF.

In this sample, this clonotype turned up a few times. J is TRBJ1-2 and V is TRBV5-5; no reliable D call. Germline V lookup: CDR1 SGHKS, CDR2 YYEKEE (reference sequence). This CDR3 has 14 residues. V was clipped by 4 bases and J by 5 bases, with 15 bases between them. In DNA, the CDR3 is TGTGCCAGCAGCCTAGGGAATACCCTTTATGGCTACACCTTC. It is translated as CASSLGNTLYGYTF.

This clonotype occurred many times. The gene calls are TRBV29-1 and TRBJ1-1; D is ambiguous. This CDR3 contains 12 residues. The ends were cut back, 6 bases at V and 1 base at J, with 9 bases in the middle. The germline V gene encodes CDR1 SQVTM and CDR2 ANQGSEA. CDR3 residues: CSVSDGNTEAFF. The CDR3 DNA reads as TGCAGCGTCTCGGACGGGAACACTGAAGCTTTCTTT.

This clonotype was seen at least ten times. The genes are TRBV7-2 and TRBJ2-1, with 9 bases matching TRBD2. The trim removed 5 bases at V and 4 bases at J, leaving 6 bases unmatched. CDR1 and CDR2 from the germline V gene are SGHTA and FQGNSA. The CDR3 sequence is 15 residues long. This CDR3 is CASSTRLAEYNEQFF. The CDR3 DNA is TGTGCCAGCAGCACGAGACTAGCGGAGTACAATGAGCAGTTCTTC.

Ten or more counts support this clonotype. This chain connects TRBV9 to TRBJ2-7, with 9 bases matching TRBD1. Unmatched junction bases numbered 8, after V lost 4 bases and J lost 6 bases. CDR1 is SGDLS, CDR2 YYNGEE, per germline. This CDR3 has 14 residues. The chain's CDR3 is CASSPGQGPGEQYF. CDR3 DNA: TGTGCCAGCAGCCCTGGACAGGGGCCCGGCGAGCAGTACTTC.

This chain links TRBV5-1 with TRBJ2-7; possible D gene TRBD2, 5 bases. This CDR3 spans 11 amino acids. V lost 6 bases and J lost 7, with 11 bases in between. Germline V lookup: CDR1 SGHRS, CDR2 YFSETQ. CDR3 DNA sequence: TGCGCCAGCACCCTGGGCGGGGAGCAGTACTTC. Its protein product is CASTLGGEQYF.

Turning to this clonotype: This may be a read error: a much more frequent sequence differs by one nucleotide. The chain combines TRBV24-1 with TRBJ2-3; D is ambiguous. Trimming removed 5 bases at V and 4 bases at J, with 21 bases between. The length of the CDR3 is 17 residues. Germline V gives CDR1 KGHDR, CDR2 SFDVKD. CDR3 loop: CATSGPLALQGADTQYF. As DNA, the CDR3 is TGTGCCACCAGTGGCCCATTGGCTCTACAAGGAGCAGATACGCAGTATTTT.

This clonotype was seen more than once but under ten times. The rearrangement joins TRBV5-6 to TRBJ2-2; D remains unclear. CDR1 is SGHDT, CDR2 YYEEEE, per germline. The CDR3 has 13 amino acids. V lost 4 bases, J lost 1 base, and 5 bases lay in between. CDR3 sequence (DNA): TGTGCCAGCAGCACCATGAACACCGGGGAGCTGTTTTTT. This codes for CASSTMNTGELFF.

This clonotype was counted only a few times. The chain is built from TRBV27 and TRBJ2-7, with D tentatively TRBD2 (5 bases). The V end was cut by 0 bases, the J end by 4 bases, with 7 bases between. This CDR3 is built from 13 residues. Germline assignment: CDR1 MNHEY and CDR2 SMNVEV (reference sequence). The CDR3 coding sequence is TGTGCCAGCAGTTTATCGCCGGGGTACGAGCAGTACTTC. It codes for CASSLSPGYEQYF.

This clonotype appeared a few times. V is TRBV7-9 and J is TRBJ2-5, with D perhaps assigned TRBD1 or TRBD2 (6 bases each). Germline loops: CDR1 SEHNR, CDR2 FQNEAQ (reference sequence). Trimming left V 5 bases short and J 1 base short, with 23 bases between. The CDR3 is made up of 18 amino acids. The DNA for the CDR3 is TGTGCCAGCAGCCCACTGAACGGGGGCCACCCTTTCCAAGAGACCCAGTACTTC. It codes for CASSPLNGGHPFQETQYF.